The entry below describes one T cell receptor (beta chain). Antigen: not known. This entry is derived from a study of shared clonotypes between healthy human individuals. Study outcomes and limitations: Tissue TCR repertoires likely differ from these blood-only repertoires. Shared across a handful of donors were around 5% of the naive CD4 clonotypes.

Healthy HIV-negative adults without recent acute infections or vaccinations served as donors. The ends were cut back, 1 base at V and 7 bases at J, with 10 bases in the middle. This CDR3 is 13 amino acids long. Germline CDR1 SEHNR, CDR2 FQNEAQ (reference sequence). Here immunoSEQ multiplex PCR was the method, and the copy in TCRdb shows in-frame clones only, minus some. The table has just over 2,000,000 clones, roughly 94% seen once. The V and J genes are TRBV7-9 and TRBJ2-5; TRBD1 is a possible D gene (6 bases). This receptor was obtained from a young man in good health. The specimen sequenced was naive CD4+ T cells sorted from blood. Subset defined: CD45RA+ positively selected. CDR3 sequence reads: CASSLGQGRTQYF. Written as DNA, the CDR3 is TGTGCCAGCAGCTTAGGTCAGGGGAGGACCCAGTACTTC.